A single TCR beta chain is shown here with its context. Its specific antigen is unknown. No base quality values were provided; no much bigger clone lies one nucleotide off. The source of the sample is a study of shared clonotypes between healthy human individuals (dated by TCRdb to the early 2020s). Concerning the study at large: A few men and a couple of women, aged 18 to 49 years, made up the cohort. For each donor, CD4 naive and CD4 memory were each run on three plates, CD8 naive on two plates, and CD8 memory on one plate. Blood TCR repertoires of about five healthy adults were deeply sequenced to estimate repertoire size and the extent of clonotype sharing between individuals. Different laboratories and diverse techniques were used to prepare libraries and sequence TCR repertoires, to increase sequencing depth and limit assay-specific biases. Between about 0.8 and 9.5 billion PBMCs per donor were obtained by leukapheresis. The research as a whole found: Because the study included a small number of donors, the genetic and exposure-history diversity represented was limited. Larger estimated clonotype richness was generally found for naive subsets than for memory subsets. Based on pairwise subsampling, the degree of clonotype sharing among donors was expected to be affected by sequencing depth. Sharing across a handful of donors was observed for around 5% of naive CD4, less than 4% of naive CD8, over 2% of memory CD4, and roughly 0.4% of memory CD8 clonotypes. Only blood was sampled, and tissue TCR repertoires likely differ from those in blood. Even with the large sequencing depth, rarefaction of the sorted-subset datasets indicated that sequencing was incomplete. Higher generation probabilities were observed for clonotypes shared by all four sorted-subset donors than for non-shared clonotypes.

CD8 naive samples were obtained by positive selection for CCR7 among CD45RO-negative cells, yielding a CD45RA+CCR7+ population from which TemRA cells were excluded. The donors were healthy, HIV-negative adults with no recently reported acute infections or vaccinations. All donors were Caucasian adults living in Nashville, Tennessee, USA. Blood was obtained by leukapheresis, after which PBMCs were separated by Ficoll-Histopaque density gradient centrifugation and cryopreserved in liquid nitrogen vapor phase. Analytical flow cytometry was used to check the purity and quantity of every magnetically sorted T cell population. Each sorted fraction had its genomic DNA isolated and then quantified by UV absorbance on a Nanodrop 2000c. TCR CDR3 regions were amplified from genomic DNA by multiplex PCR using the deep immunoSEQ assay. Genomic DNA extracted from each cell subset was distributed evenly over all wells of several immunoSEQ 96-well plates, and each plate served as one replicate. For sorted subsets, each replicate PCR was loaded with around 220 ng genomic DNA, equivalent to 30,000 or so T cell genomes. The purified libraries were quantified using a Qubit 3.0 fluorometer, sized with a Bioanalyzer 2100, and then quantified again using the KAPA Library Quantification kit. A separate single-read 150-cycle Illumina NextSeq 550 flow cell was used to sequence each immunoSEQ 96-well plate. In the paper's pipeline: Because the immunoSEQ output included only junctional sequences and no quality scores, the filtering could not be the same as the filtering used for full-length reads. Sequences were annotated with PyIR, a Python wrapper for IgBLAST v1.9, and V/J genes and CDR3 were assigned using IMGT germline references. Reads were removed for weak V/J assignments (E-value above 1e-6), missing CDR3, stop codons, out-of-frame junctions, or ambiguous translated residues. V3J clonotypes were defined as sequences sharing an identical inferred V gene, J gene, and CDR3 amino acid sequence. To compute the percentage overlap between repertoires, the number of shared unique clonotypes was divided by the size of the smaller repertoire. RTK rarefaction, the Chao1 estimator, and Recon v2.1 estimates of unobserved clonotypes were used to assess repertoire richness. Generation probabilities for all TCRbeta clonotypes obtained by the gDNA method from several donors were computed using OLGA. Imported from immuneACCESS, the table was reduced by TCRdb to in-frame sequences with V and J called. These copies leave out some clones; in studies compared against another copy, an unresolved V gene accounts for under half, and the cause of the remainder is not known. The DNA was the basis for D and trimming; V, J and clone size are from that table. This sample holds roughly 2.1 million clones; under 95% were observed only once. Over 1.5% of the sample rests with the top ten.

From the germline V gene, CDR1 is SGDLS and CDR2 is YYNGEE. The CDR3 numbers 16 residues from cysteine through phenylalanine. Of the read, only the CDR3 DNA is kept; its 48 bases are in frame from base 1. V is reduced by 0 bases and J by 4 bases, leaving a spacing of 13 bases between them. The sample taken for sequencing was naive CD8+ T cells from PBMCs. The cell subset or site tag for this specimen amounts to: CD45RA+CCR7+. The receptor's source is a man between 18 and 35 years old in good health. Some clones in this sample may be carry-over from other donors' samples. Recombination joined TRBV9 with TRBJ2-2, with TRBD1 perhaps the D gene, on 6 matching bases. CDR3 region: CASSVEPGAITGELFF. The sequenced DNA: TGTGCCAGCAGCGTAGAGCCAGGGGCGATCACCGGGGAGCTGTTTTTT.